This T cell receptor (beta chain) was retrieved from a study of blood T cell repertoires in COVID-19. Whole-study context: Material from acute and convalescent COVID-19 was sourced from the United States, Italy and Spain.

Per the germline V gene, CDR1 is LGHNA and CDR2 is YNFKEQ. This CDR3 comprises 16 residues. J lost 7 bases, V lost 5 bases, and 10 bases had no gene match. The authors' processing: Reference gene primer amplification gave nucleated cell count estimates. Clones were sequenced by immunoSEQ multiplex PCR, and TCRdb holds only the in-frame ones, with some missing. Clone size and V and J calls were adopted from that table, with D and trimming inferred from the DNA. The table includes some 200,000 clones, 70% to 90% detected once. The sequenced sample consisted of peripheral blood. The receptor's source is a man aged 35 to 55 with active or convalescent COVID-19. The chain joins TRBV4-2 to TRBJ2-1; 11 bases align to TRBD2. In nucleotides, the CDR3 is TGTGCCAGCAGCTCCTTAGCGGGGGGGCTGGGAAATGAGCAGTTCTTC. It codes for CASSSLAGGLGNEQFF.